These T cell receptor beta chains were read from a single sample in a study of blood T cell repertoires in COVID-19. Measured with immunoSEQ multiplex PCR; TCRdb has only the in-frame clones, and not every one. The repertoire holds under 200,000 clones, about nine tenths seen once, with more than 0.75% in the top ten. Material for sequencing was PBMCs or T cells enriched from blood (not recorded which). These receptors came from a young woman who had recovered from COVID-19. The CDR3 runs from the conserved cysteine through the conserved F or W. D genes are given only for firm matches. A row's size may be missing; if present it is once, few, many or a size class.

J: TRBJ1-2; size: -; V: TRBV19; D: TRBD1; CDR3: CASSTGTALNTF; DNA: TGTGCCAGTAGTACGGGGACAGCCCTCAACACCTTC
J: TRBJ1-2; size: -; V: TRBV28; D: -; CDR3: CASSLPGNYGYTF; DNA: TGTGCCAGCAGTTTGCCAGGGAATTATGGCTACACCTTC
J: TRBJ2-1; size: once; V: TRBV19; D: -; CDR3: CASSIQGASYNEQFF; DNA: TGTGCCAGTAGTATTCAAGGGGCCTCCTACAATGAGCAGTTCTTC
J: TRBJ2-1; size: -; V: TRBV4-1; D: -; CDR3: CASSLLRGGWDEQFF; DNA: TGCGCCAGCAGCCTTCTAAGGGGGGGGTGGGATGAGCAGTTCTTC
J: TRBJ1-5; size: once; V: TRBV30; D: -; CDR3: CAWSSGVHQPQHF; DNA: TGTGCCTGGAGTTCAGGGGTGCATCAGCCCCAGCATTTT
J: TRBJ1-2; size: few; V: TRBV7-2; D: -; CDR3: CASSLDQVYGYTF; DNA: TGTGCCAGCAGCTTAGACCAGGTTTATGGCTACACCTTC
J: TRBJ2-6; size: -; V: TRBV11-3; D: TRBD2; CDR3: CASSPGGGSSTSGANVLTF; DNA: TGTGCCAGCAGCCCGGGGGGGGGCAGCTCAACCTCTGGGGCCAACGTCCTGACTTTC
J: TRBJ2-7; size: -; V: TRBV5-4; D: -; CDR3: CASSQEVSSYEQYF; DNA: TGTGCCAGCTCGCAGGAAGTAAGCTCCTACGAGCAGTACTTC
J: TRBJ1-1; size: -; V: TRBV5-1; D: -; CDR3: CASSLSLPGTSEAFF; DNA: TGCGCCAGCAGCTTGTCCCTCCCAGGGACATCTGAAGCTTTCTTT
J: TRBJ2-1; size: -; V: TRBV11-2; D: TRBD2; CDR3: CAVTTSGREDEQFF; DNA: TGTGCCGTTACAACTAGCGGGAGGGAGGATGAGCAGTTCTTC
J: TRBJ2-1; size: -; V: TRBV5-1; D: TRBD2; CDR3: CASSWSGSARNEQFF; DNA: TGCGCCAGCAGCTGGAGCGGGAGTGCCCGCAATGAGCAGTTCTTC
J: TRBJ2-1; size: -; V: TRBV7-3; D: TRBD2; CDR3: CASSLSGGSVNEQFF; DNA: TGTGCCAGCAGCTTAAGCGGCGGGAGTGTGAATGAGCAGTTCTTC
J: TRBJ2-5; size: -; V: TRBV28; D: TRBD2; CDR3: CASGGWGLAVQETQYF; DNA: TGTGCCAGCGGCGGGTGGGGACTAGCGGTGCAAGAGACCCAGTACTTC
J: TRBJ1-6; size: -; V: TRBV27; D: TRBD1; CDR3: CASGTGVSPLHF; DNA: TGTGCCAGCGGGACAGGGGTGTCACCCCTCCACTTT
J: TRBJ2-7; size: -; V: TRBV14; D: -; CDR3: CASSPAYEQYF; DNA: TGTGCCAGCAGCCCTGCCTACGAGCAGTACTTC
J: TRBJ2-2; size: -; V: TRBV6-6; D: TRBD1; CDR3: CASRWQGDTGELFF; DNA: TGTGCCAGCAGGTGGCAGGGGGACACCGGGGAGCTGTTTTTT
J: TRBJ1-1; size: -; V: TRBV6-5; D: -; CDR3: CASRRQTNTEAFF; DNA: TGTGCCAGCAGAAGACAGACGAACACTGAAGCTTTCTTT
J: TRBJ2-2; size: -; V: TRBV7-9; D: TRBD2; CDR3: CASSWGALAGGTGELFF; DNA: TGTGCCAGCAGCTGGGGGGCGTTGGCGGGAGGCACCGGGGAGCTGTTTTTT
J: TRBJ2-7; size: -; V: TRBV15; D: -; CDR3: CATSRDVAEQYF; DNA: TGTGCCACCAGCAGAGATGTGGCCGAGCAGTACTTC
J: TRBJ2-3; size: once; V: TRBV5-1; D: TRBD2; CDR3: CASSFRLAGYTDTQYF; DNA: TGCGCCAGCAGCTTCCGACTAGCGGGGTACACAGATACGCAGTATTTT
J: TRBJ2-7; size: few; V: TRBV7-3; D: TRBD2; CDR3: CASSLTASGEQYF; DNA: TGTGCCAGCAGCTTAACCGCTAGCGGGGAGCAGTACTTC
J: TRBJ2-1; size: -; V: TRBV19; D: TRBD2; CDR3: CASSILAGGNNEQFF; DNA: TGTGCCAGTAGTATATTAGCGGGAGGTAACAATGAGCAGTTCTTC
J: TRBJ2-1; size: -; V: TRBV11-3; D: -; CDR3: CASSENSNEQFF; DNA: TGTGCCAGCAGCGAGAATAGCAATGAGCAGTTCTTC
J: TRBJ2-7; size: -; V: TRBV20-1; D: -; CDR3: CSASKGEQSEYF; DNA: TGCAGTGCTAGTAAAGGGGAACAATCCGAGTACTTC
J: TRBJ1-2; size: -; V: TRBV2; D: -; CDR3: CASSPRTGLYGYTF; DNA: TGTGCCAGCAGCCCTCGTACAGGGCTCTATGGCTACACCTTC
J: TRBJ1-1; size: once; V: TRBV13; D: -; CDR3: CASSLGTSNTEAFF; DNA: TGTGCCAGCAGCTTAGGGACTTCGAACACTGAAGCTTTCTTT
J: TRBJ2-3; size: -; V: TRBV6-5; D: TRBD2; CDR3: CASSLAGAADTQYF; DNA: TGTGCCAGCAGTTTAGCGGGAGCGGCAGATACGCAGTATTTT
J: TRBJ1-6; size: -; V: TRBV5-5; D: -; CDR3: CASTEAFNSPLHF; DNA: TGTGCCAGCACCGAGGCTTTTAATTCACCCCTCCACTTT
J: TRBJ2-5; size: -; V: TRBV5-1; D: -; CDR3: CASSLEPGVIQETQYF; DNA: TGCGCCAGCAGCTTGGAGCCAGGGGTCATCCAAGAGACCCAGTACTTC
J: TRBJ2-7; size: -; V: TRBV6-5; D: -; CDR3: CASSPRGAHYEQYF; DNA: TGTGCCAGCAGTCCCAGGGGGGCGCACTACGAGCAGTACTTC
J: TRBJ1-3; size: -; V: TRBV7-9; D: TRBD1; CDR3: CASSLGQGSGNTIYF; DNA: TGTGCCAGCAGCCTCGGACAGGGCTCTGGAAACACCATATATTTT
J: TRBJ2-5; size: -; V: TRBV5-4; D: -; CDR3: CASSFGGSSGAETQYF; DNA: TGTGCCAGCAGCTTCGGAGGGAGTTCAGGCGCCGAGACCCAGTACTTC
J: TRBJ1-1; size: few; V: TRBV6-5; D: -; CDR3: CASSYGGTVNTEAFF; DNA: TGTGCCAGCAGTTACGGAGGCACAGTGAACACTGAAGCTTTCTTT
J: TRBJ2-7; size: -; V: TRBV18; D: TRBD1; CDR3: CASSSPGQGYEQYF; DNA: TGTGCCAGCTCATCCCCGGGACAGGGGTACGAGCAGTACTTC
J: TRBJ1-1; size: -; V: TRBV3-1/TRBV3-2; D: -; CDR3: CASSHLGGNTEAFF; DNA: TGTGCCAGCAGCCATCTGGGGGGGAACACTGAAGCTTTCTTT
J: TRBJ2-2; size: -; V: TRBV30; D: -; CDR3: CAWRYPGMDTGELFF; DNA: TGTGCCTGGAGATACCCGGGGATGGACACCGGGGAGCTGTTTTTT
J: TRBJ1-3; size: -; V: TRBV9; D: -; CDR3: CASSVQAHSSSGNTIYF; DNA: TGTGCCAGCAGCGTACAGGCCCACTCGTCCTCTGGAAACACCATATATTTT
J: TRBJ2-3; size: -; V: TRBV6-4; D: TRBD2; CDR3: CASMTSGRADTQYF; DNA: TGTGCCAGCATGACTAGCGGGAGGGCAGATACGCAGTATTTT
J: TRBJ2-1; size: -; V: TRBV23-1; D: TRBD1; CDR3: CASPFRGQGFCNEQFF; DNA: TGCGCCAGCCCCTTTAGGGGACAGGGATTCTGCAATGAGCAGTTCTTC
J: TRBJ1-5; size: -; V: TRBV7-2; D: TRBD1; CDR3: CASSLQGAPDQSQHF; DNA: TGTGCCAGCAGCTTACAGGGGGCTCCCGATCAGTCCCAGCATTTT
J: TRBJ2-3; size: -; V: TRBV2; D: -; CDR3: CASSDGGAGTDTQYF; DNA: TGTGCCAGCAGTGATGGAGGGGCGGGCACAGATACGCAGTATTTT
J: TRBJ2-1; size: -; V: TRBV10-3; D: TRBD2; CDR3: CAISGGLASSGNEQFF; DNA: TGTGCCATCAGTGGAGGACTAGCTTCCTCCGGCAATGAGCAGTTCTTC
J: TRBJ1-1; size: -; V: TRBV6-5; D: -; CDR3: CASSYSGNARTEAFF; DNA: TGTGCCAGCAGCTACTCCGGGAACGCGAGGACTGAAGCTTTCTTT
J: TRBJ2-1; size: -; V: TRBV5-6; D: TRBD2; CDR3: CASSSFGLAGAGNEQFF; DNA: TGTGCCAGCAGCTCCTTTGGACTAGCGGGAGCGGGCAATGAGCAGTTCTTC
J: TRBJ1-2; size: -; V: TRBV5-4; D: -; CDR3: CASSPQGAYGYTF; DNA: TGTGCCAGCAGCCCACAGGGTGCTTATGGCTACACCTTC
J: TRBJ2-1; size: -; V: TRBV7-9; D: TRBD1; CDR3: CASSPRQGSAYNEQFF; DNA: TGTGCCAGCAGCCCTCGACAGGGGTCGGCCTACAATGAGCAGTTCTTC
J: TRBJ1-5; size: -; V: TRBV5-1; D: -; CDR3: CASSLGPQGLNQPQHF; DNA: TGCGCCAGCAGCTTGGGACCACAGGGTTTGAATCAGCCCCAGCATTTT
J: TRBJ2-7; size: -; V: TRBV4-3; D: -; CDR3: CASSLRSDCPYEQYF; DNA: TGCGCCAGCAGCCTCCGATCGGACTGTCCCTACGAGCAGTACTTC
J: TRBJ2-1; size: -; V: TRBV5-1; D: TRBD2; CDR3: CASSSRAGGPVNEQFF; DNA: TGCGCCAGCAGCTCCCGAGCGGGAGGGCCTGTCAATGAGCAGTTCTTC
J: TRBJ1-5; size: -; V: TRBV28; D: -; CDR3: CASSYRDKDQPQHF; DNA: TGTGCCAGCAGCTATCGGGACAAGGATCAGCCCCAGCATTTT
J: TRBJ1-2; size: -; V: TRBV2; D: TRBD1; CDR3: CASRGDRGTYGYTF; DNA: TGTGCCAGCAGGGGGGACAGGGGGACCTATGGCTACACCTTC
J: TRBJ2-1; size: -; V: TRBV4-1; D: TRBD2; CDR3: CASSSRGGGTSGNEQFF; DNA: TGCGCCAGCAGCTCTCGCGGGGGGGGGACTAGCGGGAATGAGCAGTTCTTC
J: TRBJ2-1; size: -; V: TRBV24-1; D: TRBD2; CDR3: CATSAGLAGGNEQFF; DNA: TGTGCCACCAGTGCGGGACTAGCGGGAGGGAATGAGCAGTTCTTC
J: TRBJ1-1; size: -; V: TRBV6-5; D: -; CDR3: CASNPAARRTEAFF; DNA: TGTGCCAGCAACCCTGCCGCTAGGAGGACTGAAGCTTTCTTT
J: TRBJ2-3; size: -; V: TRBV11-1; D: -; CDR3: CASSSTGTDTQYF; DNA: TGTGCCAGCAGCTCCACAGGGACAGATACGCAGTATTTT
J: TRBJ2-7; size: -; V: TRBV9; D: TRBD2; CDR3: CASSVEGLAYEQYF; DNA: TGTGCCAGCAGCGTAGAGGGACTAGCCTACGAGCAGTACTTC
J: TRBJ2-2; size: -; V: TRBV28; D: TRBD1; CDR3: CATRQGRNTGELFF; DNA: TGTGCCACCCGACAGGGCAGGAACACCGGGGAGCTGTTTTTT
J: TRBJ2-5; size: -; V: TRBV9; D: TRBD1; CDR3: CASSKTGGGETQYF; DNA: TGTGCCAGCAGCAAAACAGGGGGCGGAGAGACCCAGTACTTC
J: TRBJ1-1; size: -; V: TRBV7-6; D: TRBD1; CDR3: CASSSRQGMNTEAFF; DNA: TGTGCCAGCAGCTCCAGACAGGGTATGAACACTGAAGCTTTCTTT
J: TRBJ2-5; size: -; V: TRBV27; D: -; CDR3: CASSLLASEPRETQYF; DNA: TGTGCCAGCAGTTTGTTGGCTAGCGAGCCAAGGGAGACCCAGTACTTC